The 32 T cell receptor beta chains listed next were all sequenced from one sample in a study of shared clonotypes between healthy human individuals. The naive CD8 population came from CD45RO-negative cells selected for CCR7, without terminally differentiated effector memory CD45RA+ cells. Some clones are missing from TCRdb's copy, which holds only in-frame ones; the method was immunoSEQ multiplex PCR. The sample shows approximately 840,000 clones, 90% to 97% of them seen only once. The sequenced sample consisted of naive CD8+ T cells sorted from blood. The receptors originated from a man in his thirties or forties in good health.

The CDR3 bases are TGCGCCAGCTTTACCGATAGCGGGAGGGACCAAGAGACCCAGTACTTC. Translating it yields CASFTDSGRDQETQYF. V usage is TRBV10-2 and J usage is TRBJ2-5, with 11 bases lining up with TRBD2. The junction had 8 bases not matched to a gene; V was cut back by 8 bases and J by 0 bases. This CDR3 is 16 amino acids long. Per germline, CDR1 WSHSY and CDR2 SAAADI.

The chain recombines TRBV7-9 with TRBJ1-5, with 7 bases matching TRBD1. J lost 3 bases, V lost 5 bases, and 7 bases had no gene match. In germline, CDR1 is SEHNR, CDR2 FQNEAQ (reference sequence). The CDR3 has 15 amino acids. The CDR3 region is CASSISGQLNQPQHF. The CDR3 DNA sequence: TGTGCCAGCAGCATCTCGGGACAGCTCAATCAGCCCCAGCATTTT.

The chain carries TRBV27 and TRBJ2-5, with 13 bases aligning to TRBD2. This CDR3 contains 16 residues. After removal of 6 bases from V and 5 bases from J, the junction contained 9 bases not matched to a gene. Germline CDR1 reads MNHEY; CDR2 reads SMNVEV (reference sequence). The CDR3 sequence is CASRGLAGALWETQYF. The CDR3 DNA is TGTGCCAGCAGAGGACTAGCGGGAGCGTTGTGGGAGACCCAGTACTTC.

Notes on this clone: Additional DNA sequences in this sample encode the identical CDR3. This rearrangement joins TRBV28 to TRBJ2-7; 12 nucleotides align to TRBD2. The length of the CDR3 is 15 residues. The V gene end was trimmed by 4 bases and the J gene end by 2 bases; junction bases not matched to a gene: 3. Germline CDR1 reads MDHEN; CDR2 reads SYDVKM. CDR3 coding DNA: TGTGCCAGCAGTTCGACTAGCGGGAGAGCCTACGAGCAGTACTTC. This translates into CASSSTSGRAYEQYF.

This clone was seen just once. This chain links TRBV4-3 with TRBJ2-2, with 7 bases identical to TRBD1. Germline V gene sequence: CDR1 LGHNA, CDR2 YSLEER. The CDR3 extends over 15 amino acids. Trimming at V came to 0 bases and at J to 6 bases, leaving 4 bases not matched to a gene. Here the CDR3 reads CASSQDNRGAGELFF. The DNA for the CDR3 is TGCGCCAGCAGCCAAGATAACAGGGGTGCCGGGGAGCTGTTTTTT.

The rearrangement joins TRBV10-3 to TRBJ2-7; 11 bases match TRBD2. In germline, CDR1 is ENHRY, CDR2 SYGVKD. This CDR3 comprises 20 residues. The J segment lost 3 bases and the V segment lost 6 bases, leaving 22 bases of the junction unmatched. CDR3 bases: TGTGCCATCAGCCGACTACCGGACCGTACTAGCGGGAGCCCCGACTACGAGCAGTACTTC. Protein sequence: CAISRLPDRTSGSPDYEQYF.

The rearrangement uses TRBV29-1 and TRBJ1-4; D not resolved. CDR3 length equals 16 residues. V was cut by 1 base and J by 2 bases, with 14 bases left in between. Per the germline V gene, CDR1 is SQVTM and CDR2 is ANQGSEA. In DNA form, the CDR3 reads TGCAGCGTTGAAGTCTTGGGGATTTCGACTAATGAAAAACTGTTTTTT. As protein: CSVEVLGISTNEKLFF.

This clone is a singleton in its sample. This chain links TRBV15 with TRBJ2-1; tentative D call: TRBD2 (5 bases). V lost 0 bases and J lost 0, with 18 bases in between. The CDR3 is 19 amino acids. CDR1 is LNHNV and CDR2 is YYDKDF in the germline V gene (reference sequence). CDR3 bases: TGTGCCACCAGCAGAGACGGCCCTACGGCGGGCAGCTCCTACAATGAGCAGTTCTTC. Amino acid sequence: CATSRDGPTAGSSYNEQFF.

The chain employs TRBV5-4 and TRBJ2-7; 7 bases align to TRBD1. CDR1 is SGHNT, CDR2 YYREEE, per germline (reference sequence). V was clipped by 6 bases and J by 7 bases; unmatched bases: 13. This CDR3 spans 14 amino acids. The CDR3 reads CASTPGTALGEQYF. CDR3 nucleotides: TGTGCCAGCACCCCCGGGACAGCCCTTGGGGAGCAGTACTTC.

The chain recombines TRBV30 with TRBJ2-3; D is uncertain. Looked up from germline, CDR1 is GTSNPN and CDR2 is SVGIG (reference sequence). This CDR3 contains 14 residues. Trimming pared 3 bases from V and 2 bases from J, leaving 12 bases between. CDR3 sequence reads: CAWSPTGNTDTQYF. CDR3 DNA sequence: TGTGCCTGGAGCCCGACTGGGAACACAGATACGCAGTATTTT.

As concerns this clone: Relative to the germline gene, one junction end is altered; a read error may explain this. The chain uses TRBV5-4 and TRBJ2-7; D might be TRBD1 (5 bases). Germline CDR1 is SGHNT and CDR2 is YYREEE (reference sequence). CDR3 length: 15 residues. In DNA form, the CDR3 reads TGTGCCAGCAGCAACAGGCAGGGTTTCTCCGACGAGCAGTACTTC. Protein sequence: CASSNRQGFSDEQYF. Combining the CDR3 with reference TRBV5-4 and TRBJ2-7 gives the whole variable domain ETGVTQSPTHLIKTRGQQVTLRCSSQSGHNTVSWYQQALGQGPQFIFQYYREEENGRGNFPPRFSGLQFPNYSSELNVNALELDDSALYLCASSNRQGFSDEQYFGPGTRLTVT.

Comments on this clone: The junction and the germline gene differ at one end; a read error may be behind it. The chain carries TRBV6-5 and TRBJ1-4; the match to TRBD1 covers 7 bases. CDR1 is MNHEY and CDR2 is SVGAGI in the germline V gene. The length of the CDR3 is 14 residues. CDR3 DNA: TGTGCCACTCGACGGGACAGCTTTAATGAAAGACTGTTTTTT. This encodes CATRRDSFNERLFF.

In the case of this clone: Other DNA sequences in the sample encode the same CDR3. The chain joins TRBV7-9 to TRBJ2-1; D gene unclear. The CDR3 contains 12 residues. V was clipped by 4 bases and J by 3 bases, with 4 bases between them. Germline CDR1 SEHNR, CDR2 FQNEAQ (reference sequence). CDR3 in amino acids: CASSSRYNEQFF. CDR3 nucleotides: TGTGCCAGCAGCTCCCGCTACAATGAGCAGTTCTTC.

A remark on this clone: Additional DNA sequences in this sample encode the identical CDR3. The rearrangement joins TRBV4-1 to TRBJ2-1; perhaps TRBD1 as D (5 bases). Germline V gives CDR1 MGHRA, CDR2 YSYEKL. The CDR3 contains 13 residues. Trimming took off 1 base at V and 6 bases at J, with 7 bases between the two ends. DNA of the CDR3: TGCGCCAGCAGCCAAGTTCAGGGCAATGAGCAGTTCTTC. This encodes CASSQVQGNEQFF.

The CDR3 bases are TGTGCCAGCAGTCCCGGAGGCAGGATGAACACTGAAGCTTTCTTT. Protein: CASSPGGRMNTEAFF. The V call is TRBV27, the J call TRBJ1-1; D is unresolved. Germline V CDR1 and CDR2: MNHEY, SMNVEV (reference sequence). Trimming took off 5 bases at V and 0 bases at J, with 13 bases between the two ends. The length of the CDR3 is 15 residues.

The J gene is TRBJ2-7, the V gene TRBV4-1; D unresolved. The CDR3 sequence is 11 residues long. Trimming removed 4 bases at V and 5 bases at J, with 6 bases between. CDR1 is MGHRA and CDR2 is YSYEKL in the germline V gene. The CDR3 DNA reads as TGCGCCAGCAGCCGAAATAACGAGCAGTACTTC. It specifies CASSRNNEQYF.

This chain uses TRBV27 with TRBJ2-2; 8 bases line up with TRBD1. Germline V gene data show CDR1 as MNHEY and CDR2 as SMNVEV (reference sequence). The CDR3 has 14 residues. V shed 8 bases, J shed 6 bases, and the junction held 8 bases outside the gene matches. CDR3 amino acids: CASSTGGGAGELFF. DNA of the CDR3: TGTGCCAGCTCCACAGGGGGAGGCGCCGGGGAGCTGTTTTTT.

V and J are TRBV2 and TRBJ1-1, with TRBD1 matching 7 bases. There are 16 residues in the CDR3. Germline-derived CDR1 and CDR2 are SNHLY and FYNNEI. The V gene end was trimmed by 2 bases and the J gene end by 3 bases; junction bases not matched to a gene: 9. The CDR3 loop reads CASSELERGPDTEAFF. The CDR3 bases are TGTGCCAGCAGTGAATTGGAAAGGGGGCCGGACACTGAAGCTTTCTTT.

The chain carries TRBV28 and TRBJ2-5; no firm D call. The V end lost 6 bases, the J end lost 0 bases, and 17 bases lay between the germline ends. Germline CDR1 reads MDHEN; CDR2 reads SYDVKM. The CDR3 is 16 amino acids. The DNA for the CDR3 is TGTGCCAGCAGCCCCGCCCCCGCGGTGTACCAAGAGACCCAGTACTTC. Translating gives CASSPAPAVYQETQYF.

J is TRBJ2-3 and V is TRBV29-1; 10 bases fit TRBD2. The CDR3 is made up of 17 amino acids. V gave up 0 bases and J gave up 0 bases; unmatched junction bases: 6. Germline V gene data show CDR1 as SQVTM and CDR2 as ANQGSEA. The chain's CDR3 is CSVEDGRTSGSTDTQYF. DNA for the CDR3: TGCAGCGTTGAAGATGGCCGGACTAGCGGTAGCACAGATACGCAGTATTTT.

A remark on this clone: Different DNA sequences within this sample yield the same CDR3. DNA of the CDR3: TGTGCCAGCAGCTTACCCGGTAGCAATCAGCCCCAGCATTTT. It codes for CASSLPGSNQPQHF. The J gene is TRBJ1-5, the V gene TRBV7-9; D ambiguous. V dropped 2 bases and J dropped 0 bases, with 5 bases sitting between them. The CDR3 has 14 residues. The germline CDR1 and CDR2 sequences are SEHNR and FQNEAQ (reference sequence).

The V gene is TRBV27, the J gene TRBJ2-2, with D hard to call. The CDR3 loop spans 14 amino acids. Trimming removed 7 bases from V and 0 bases from J, with 9 bases in between. The germline gives CDR1 MNHEY, CDR2 SMNVEV (reference sequence). This CDR3 is CASTPRPNTGELFF. DNA of the CDR3: TGTGCCAGCACCCCAAGACCGAACACCGGGGAGCTGTTTTTT.

The genes are TRBV27 and TRBJ2-1, with no clear D. CDR3 length: 12 amino acids. The germline gives CDR1 MNHEY, CDR2 SMNVEV (reference sequence). Trimming removed 5 bases at V and 8 bases at J, with 10 bases between. The CDR3 sequence: CASSPLDDEQFF. The CDR3 DNA follows: TGTGCCAGCAGTCCCCTCGACGATGAGCAGTTCTTC.

This rearrangement joins TRBV7-9 to TRBJ2-2; 10 positions match TRBD1. In germline, CDR1 is SEHNR, CDR2 FQNEAQ (reference sequence). The CDR3 is 17 amino acids. Trimming took 6 bases from V and 6 from J; bases not matched to a gene: 13. In DNA form, the CDR3 reads TGTGCCAGCAGGCCCCGATTTGTTGGGACAGGGGCCGGGGAGCTGTTTTTT. This translates into CASRPRFVGTGAGELFF.

V usage is TRBV9 and J usage is TRBJ2-2, with D maybe TRBD2 (5 bases). The germline V gene has CDR1 SGDLS and CDR2 YYNGEE. CDR3 size: 12 residues. The ends were cut back, 4 bases at V and 7 bases at J, with 8 bases in the middle. In nucleotides, the CDR3 is TGTGCCAGCAGCCGGGAAAACGGGGAGCTGTTTTTT. Residues: CASSRENGELFF.

V usage is TRBV27 and J usage is TRBJ2-7; D may be TRBD1 (6 bases). The germline CDR1 and CDR2 sequences are MNHEY and SMNVEV (reference sequence). The length of the CDR3 is 13 residues. The germline V and J ends were trimmed by 5 bases and 2 bases, with 10 bases remaining between them. The CDR3, as DNA: TGTGCCAGCAGTACAGGGTCGGCCTACGAGCAGTACTTC. Residues: CASSTGSAYEQYF.

V is TRBV10-2 and J is TRBJ2-2; D remains unclear. V lost 0 bases and J 4 bases, leaving 3 bases between the germline ends. The germline gives CDR1 WSHSY, CDR2 SAAADI. The CDR3 covers 13 residues. CDR3 residues: CASSESVTGELFF. In nucleotides, the CDR3 is TGCGCCAGCAGTGAGTCAGTCACCGGGGAGCTGTTTTTT.

A remark on this clone: In the same sample, other DNA sequences code for this CDR3. The rearrangement joins TRBV18 to TRBJ2-5; D gene uncertain. This CDR3 comprises 13 residues. V lost 0 bases to trimming and J lost 3 bases, with 5 bases between them. Germline CDR1 KGHSH, CDR2 LQKENI. CDR3 nucleotide sequence: TGTGCCAGCTCACCACCGCTCGAAGAGACCCAGTACTTC. As protein: CASSPPLEETQYF.

CDR3 in DNA: TGTGCCAGCGGACCCGGGACAACTGGGGCCAACGTCCTGACTTTC. Protein: CASGPGTTGANVLTF. V and J are TRBV27 and TRBJ2-6, with D possibly being TRBD1 (6 bases). Looked up from germline, CDR1 is MNHEY and CDR2 is SMNVEV (reference sequence). V was shortened by 8 bases and J by 2 bases, with 13 bases between the two germline ends. The CDR3 has 15 residues.

On this clone: The sample carries other DNA sequences with the same CDR3. V is TRBV5-4 and J is TRBJ2-7; tentatively, D is TRBD1 or TRBD2 (6 bases each). V was pared by 4 bases and J by 4 bases, with 9 bases between. CDR1 is SGHNT, CDR2 YYREEE, per germline (reference sequence). The length of the CDR3 is 12 residues. The CDR3 is CASSRGTYEQYF. The DNA for the CDR3 is TGTGCCAGCAGCAGGGGGACTTACGAGCAGTACTTC. The whole variable domain, filled in from reference TRBV5-4 and TRBJ2-7, reads ETGVTQSPTHLIKTRGQQVTLRCSSQSGHNTVSWYQQALGQGPQFIFQYYREEENGRGNFPPRFSGLQFPNYSSELNVNALELDDSALYLCASSRGTYEQYFGPGTRLTVT.

This chain links TRBV25-1 with TRBJ1-3; a weak D match, TRBD1 (5 bases). The germline V and J ends were trimmed by 4 bases and 4 bases, with 8 bases remaining between them. The CDR3 extends over 13 amino acids. Per germline, CDR1 MGHDK and CDR2 SYGVNS. CDR3 sequence (DNA): TGTGCCAGCAGTGGGGGGGAAGGAAACACCATATATTTT. This encodes CASSGGEGNTIYF.

This clone came up once. The chain recombines TRBV2 with TRBJ2-7; no clear D gene. With 4 bases removed from V and 1 base from J, the gap between germline ends came to 11 bases. Germline CDR1 and CDR2: SNHLY and FYNNEI. The CDR3 covers 14 residues. The CDR3 region has the DNA TGTGCCAGCAGTGGCCTCAGCCGGTCCTACGAGCAGTACTTC. This gives the protein CASSGLSRSYEQYF.